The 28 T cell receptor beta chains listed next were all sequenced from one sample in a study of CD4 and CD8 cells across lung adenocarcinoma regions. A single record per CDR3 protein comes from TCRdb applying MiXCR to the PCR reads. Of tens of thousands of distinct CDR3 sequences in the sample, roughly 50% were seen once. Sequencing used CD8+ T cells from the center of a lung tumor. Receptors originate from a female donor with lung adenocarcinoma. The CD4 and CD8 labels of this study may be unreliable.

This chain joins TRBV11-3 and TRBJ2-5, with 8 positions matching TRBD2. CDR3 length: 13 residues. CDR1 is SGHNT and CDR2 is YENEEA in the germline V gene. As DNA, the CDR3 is TGTGGGAGCGGGGGCGGAGAGCAAGAGACCCAGTACTTC. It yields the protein CGSGGGEQETQYF. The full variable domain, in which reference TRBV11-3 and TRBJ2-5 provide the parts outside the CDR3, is EAGVVQSPRYKIIEKKQPVAFWCNPISGHNTLYWYLQNLGQGPELLIRYENEEAVDDSQLPKDRFSAERLKGVDSTLKIQPAELGDSAVYLCGSGGGEQETQYFGPGTRLLVL.

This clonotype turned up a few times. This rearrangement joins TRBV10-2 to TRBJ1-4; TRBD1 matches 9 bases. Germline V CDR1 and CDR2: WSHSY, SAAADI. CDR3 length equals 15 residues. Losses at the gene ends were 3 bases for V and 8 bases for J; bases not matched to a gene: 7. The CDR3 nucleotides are TGCGCCAGCAGTGACCCCGGACAGGGGTCAGAAAAACTGTTTTTT. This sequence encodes CASSDPGQGSEKLFF.

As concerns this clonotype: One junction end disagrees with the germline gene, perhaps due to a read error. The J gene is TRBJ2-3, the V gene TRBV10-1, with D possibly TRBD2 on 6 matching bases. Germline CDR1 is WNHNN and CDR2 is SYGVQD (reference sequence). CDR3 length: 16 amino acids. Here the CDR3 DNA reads TGCGCCAGCAGGGGGACCGGGGGTGCGGGCACAGATACGCAGTACTTT. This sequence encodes CASRGTGGAGTDTQYF.

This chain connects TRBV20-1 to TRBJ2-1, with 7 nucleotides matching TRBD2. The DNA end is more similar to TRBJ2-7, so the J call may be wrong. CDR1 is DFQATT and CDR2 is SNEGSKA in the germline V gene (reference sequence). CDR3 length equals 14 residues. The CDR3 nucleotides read TGCAGTGCTAGAGATTTGCGGGAGCACAATGAGCAGTACTTC. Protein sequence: CSARDLREHNEQYF.

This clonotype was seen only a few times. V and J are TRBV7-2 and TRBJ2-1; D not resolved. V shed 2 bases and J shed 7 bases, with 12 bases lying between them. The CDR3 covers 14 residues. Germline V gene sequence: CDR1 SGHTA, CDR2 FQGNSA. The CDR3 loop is CASSLRDKLNEQFF. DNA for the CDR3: TGTGCCAGCAGCTTACGCGACAAGTTGAATGAGCAGTTCTTC.

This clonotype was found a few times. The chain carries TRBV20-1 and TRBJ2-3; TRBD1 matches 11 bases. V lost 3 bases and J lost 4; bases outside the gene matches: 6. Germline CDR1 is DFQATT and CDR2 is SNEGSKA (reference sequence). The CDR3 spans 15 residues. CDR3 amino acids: CSASHRDRGSDTQYF. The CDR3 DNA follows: TGCAGTGCTAGTCACCGGGACAGGGGGTCAGATACGCAGTATTTT.

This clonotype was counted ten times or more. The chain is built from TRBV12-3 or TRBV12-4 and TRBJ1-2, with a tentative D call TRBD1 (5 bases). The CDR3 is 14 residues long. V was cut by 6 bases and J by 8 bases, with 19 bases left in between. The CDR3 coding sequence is TGTGCCAGCAGACCGGGATGGGGGGTAGGGGGCTACACCTTC. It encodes CASRPGWGVGGYTF.

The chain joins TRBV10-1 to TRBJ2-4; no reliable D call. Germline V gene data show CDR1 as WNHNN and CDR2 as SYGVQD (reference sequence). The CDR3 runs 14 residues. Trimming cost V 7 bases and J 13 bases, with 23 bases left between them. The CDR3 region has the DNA TGCGCCAGCACGGGCAGGCAAGACCAAAATATGCAGTACTTC. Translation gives CASTGRQDQNMQYF.

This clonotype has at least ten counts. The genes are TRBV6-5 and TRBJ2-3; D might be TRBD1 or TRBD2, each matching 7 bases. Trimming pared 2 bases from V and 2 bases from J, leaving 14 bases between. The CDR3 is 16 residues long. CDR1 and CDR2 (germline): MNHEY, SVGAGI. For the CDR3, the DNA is TGTGCCAGCAGTTACGGGGGAGGGGGCGTCACAGATACGCAGTATTTT. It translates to CASSYGGGGVTDTQYF.

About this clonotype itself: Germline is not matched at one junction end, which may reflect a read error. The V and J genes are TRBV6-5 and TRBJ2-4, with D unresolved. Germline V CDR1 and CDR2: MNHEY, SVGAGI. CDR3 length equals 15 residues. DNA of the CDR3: TGTGCCAGCAGTTCTGACCAGAGAGGCACAAATACGCAGTATTTC. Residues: CASSSDQRGTNTQYF.

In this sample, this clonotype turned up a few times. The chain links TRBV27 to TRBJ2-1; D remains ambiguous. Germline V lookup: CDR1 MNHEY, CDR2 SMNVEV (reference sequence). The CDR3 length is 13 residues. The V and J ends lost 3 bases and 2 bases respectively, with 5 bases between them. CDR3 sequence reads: CASSFRAYNEQFF. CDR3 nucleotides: TGTGCCAGCAGTTTTAGGGCCTACAATGAGCAGTTCTTC.

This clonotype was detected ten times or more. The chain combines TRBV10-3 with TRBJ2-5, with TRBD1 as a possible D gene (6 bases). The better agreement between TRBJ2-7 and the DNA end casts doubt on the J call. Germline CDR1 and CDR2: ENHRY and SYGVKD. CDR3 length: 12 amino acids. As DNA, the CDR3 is TGTGCCATCTTGGCAGGGGTCTACGAGCAGTACTTC. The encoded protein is CAILAGVYEQYF.

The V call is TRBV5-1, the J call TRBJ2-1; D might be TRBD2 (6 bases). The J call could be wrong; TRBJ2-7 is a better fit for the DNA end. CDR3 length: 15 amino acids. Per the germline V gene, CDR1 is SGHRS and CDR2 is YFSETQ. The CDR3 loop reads CASSLRLGSSYEQYF. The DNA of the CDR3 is TGCGCCAGCAGCTTGCGGCTCGGGAGCTCCTACGAGCAGTACTTC.

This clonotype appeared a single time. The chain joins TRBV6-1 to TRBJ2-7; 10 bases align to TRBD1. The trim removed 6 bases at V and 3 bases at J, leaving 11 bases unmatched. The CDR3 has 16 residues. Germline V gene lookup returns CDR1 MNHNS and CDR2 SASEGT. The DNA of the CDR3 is TGTGCCAGCAGCCTCCCGGGACAGGGGACTCGCTACGAGCAGTACTTC. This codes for CASSLPGQGTRYEQYF.

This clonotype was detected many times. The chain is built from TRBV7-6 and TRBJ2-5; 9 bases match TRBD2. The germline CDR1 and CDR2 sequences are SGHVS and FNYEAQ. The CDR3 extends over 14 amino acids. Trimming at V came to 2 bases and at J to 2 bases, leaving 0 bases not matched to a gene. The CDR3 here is CASSLLAGQETQYF. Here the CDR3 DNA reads TGTGCCAGCAGCTTACTAGCGGGACAAGAGACCCAGTACTTC.

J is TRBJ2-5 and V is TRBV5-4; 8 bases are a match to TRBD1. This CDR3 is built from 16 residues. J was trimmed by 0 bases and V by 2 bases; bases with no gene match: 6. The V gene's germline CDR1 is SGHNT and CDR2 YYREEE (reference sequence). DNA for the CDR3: TGTGCCAGCAGCTTCGGGACAGGAGGAGACCAAGAGACCCAGTACTTC. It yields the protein CASSFGTGGDQETQYF.

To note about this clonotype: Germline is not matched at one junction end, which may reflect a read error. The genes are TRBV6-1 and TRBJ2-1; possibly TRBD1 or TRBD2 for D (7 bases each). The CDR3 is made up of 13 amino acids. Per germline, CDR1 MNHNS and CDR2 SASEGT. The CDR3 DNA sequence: TGTGCCAGCACTGAACAGGGGAGGGATGAGCAGTTCTTC. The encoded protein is CASTEQGRDEQFF.

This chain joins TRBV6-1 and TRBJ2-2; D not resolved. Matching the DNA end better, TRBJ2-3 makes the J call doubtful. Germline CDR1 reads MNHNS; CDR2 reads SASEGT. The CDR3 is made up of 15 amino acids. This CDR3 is CASGSQSMNTETQYF. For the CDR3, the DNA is TGTGCCAGCGGTAGCCAGAGTATGAACACCGAGACGCAGTATTTT.

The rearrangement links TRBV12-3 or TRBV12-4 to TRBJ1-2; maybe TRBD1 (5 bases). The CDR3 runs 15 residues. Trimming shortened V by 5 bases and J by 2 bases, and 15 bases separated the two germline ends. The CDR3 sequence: CASSDIGGSNYGYTF. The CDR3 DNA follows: TGTGCCAGCAGTGATATCGGGGGGTCAAACTATGGCTACACCTTC.

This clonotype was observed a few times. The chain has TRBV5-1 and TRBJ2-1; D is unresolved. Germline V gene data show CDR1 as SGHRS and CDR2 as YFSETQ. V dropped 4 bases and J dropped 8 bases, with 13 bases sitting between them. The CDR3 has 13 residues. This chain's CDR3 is CASSQSSFDEQFF. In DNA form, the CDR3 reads TGCGCCAGCAGCCAGTCGAGCTTCGATGAGCAGTTCTTC.

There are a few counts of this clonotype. CDR3 coding DNA: TGTGCCAGCAGCCAATCTAGCCAAGAGACCCAGTACTTC. Translation gives CASSQSSQETQYF. The J gene is TRBJ2-5, the V gene TRBV6-1, with D unclear. There are 13 residues in the CDR3. V lost 6 bases and J lost 1, with 9 bases in between. Germline V gene lookup returns CDR1 MNHNS and CDR2 SASEGT.

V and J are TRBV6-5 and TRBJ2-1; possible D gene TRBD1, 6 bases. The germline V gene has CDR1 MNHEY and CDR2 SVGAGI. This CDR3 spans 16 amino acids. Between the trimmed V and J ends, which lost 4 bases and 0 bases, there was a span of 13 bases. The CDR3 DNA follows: TGTGCCAGCAGTTCGATTGGGGGCCCCTCCTACAATGAGCAGTTCTTC. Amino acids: CASSSIGGPSYNEQFF.

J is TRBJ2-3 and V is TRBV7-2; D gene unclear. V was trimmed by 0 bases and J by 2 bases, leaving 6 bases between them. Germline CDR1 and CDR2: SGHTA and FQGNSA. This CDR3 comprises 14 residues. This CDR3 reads CASSLARATDTQYF. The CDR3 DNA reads TGTGCCAGCAGCTTAGCTAGGGCCACAGATACGCAGTATTTT. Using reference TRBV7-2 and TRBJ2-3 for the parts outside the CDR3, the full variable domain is GAGVSQSPSNKVTEKGKDVELRCDPISGHTALYWYRQSLGQGLEFLIYFQGNSAPDKSGLPSDRFSAERTGGSVSTLTIQRTQQEDSAVYLCASSLARATDTQYFGPGTRLTVL.

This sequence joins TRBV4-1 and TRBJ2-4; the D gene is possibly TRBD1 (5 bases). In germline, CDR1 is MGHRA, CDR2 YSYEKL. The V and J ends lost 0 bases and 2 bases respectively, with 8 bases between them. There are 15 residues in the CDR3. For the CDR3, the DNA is TGCGCCAGCAGCCAAGATTCAGGGACCAAAAACATTCAGTACTTC. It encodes CASSQDSGTKNIQYF.

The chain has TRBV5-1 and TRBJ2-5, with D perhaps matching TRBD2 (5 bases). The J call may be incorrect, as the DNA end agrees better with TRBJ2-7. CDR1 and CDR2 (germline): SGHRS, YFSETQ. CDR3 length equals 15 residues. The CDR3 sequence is CASSLEGGANYEQYV. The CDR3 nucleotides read TGCGCCAGCAGCTTAGAGGGCGGCGCGAACTACGAGCAGTACGTC.

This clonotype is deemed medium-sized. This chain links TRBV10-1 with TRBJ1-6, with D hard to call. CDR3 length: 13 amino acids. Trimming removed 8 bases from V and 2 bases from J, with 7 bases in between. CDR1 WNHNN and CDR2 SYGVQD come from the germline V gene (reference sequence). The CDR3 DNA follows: TGCGCCAGCGCCAGGACCTATAATTCACCCCTCCACTTT. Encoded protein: CASARTYNSPLHF.

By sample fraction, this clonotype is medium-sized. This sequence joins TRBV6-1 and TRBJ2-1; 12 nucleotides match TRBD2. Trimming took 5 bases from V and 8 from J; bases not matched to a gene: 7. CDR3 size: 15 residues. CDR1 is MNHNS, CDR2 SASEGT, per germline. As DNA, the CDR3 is TGTGCCAGCAGTAAACTAGCGGGAGGAACCTATGAGCAGTTCTTC. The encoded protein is CASSKLAGGTYEQFF.

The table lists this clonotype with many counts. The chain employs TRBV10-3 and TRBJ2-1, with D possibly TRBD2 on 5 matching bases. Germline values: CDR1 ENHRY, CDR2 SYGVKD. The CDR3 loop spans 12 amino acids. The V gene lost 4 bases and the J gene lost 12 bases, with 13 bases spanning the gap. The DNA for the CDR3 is TGTGCCATCAGTGGAACGGGAAGTGTGCAGTTCTTC. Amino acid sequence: CAISGTGSVQFF.